The 12 T cell receptor beta chains reported below all come from one sample, sequenced in a study of human T cells and chemical hapten exposure. The time point: patch test 1, 2 weeks after DPC sensitization. Treatment meaning: therapeutic diphenylcyclopropenone sensitization with weekly scalp DPC. TCRdb analysed the RACE reads with MiXCR anew, one entry per CDR3 protein. The repertoire has 80,000 to 100,000 distinct CDR3 sequences, over 10% of them found once; the top ten carry over 2%. Sequencing was performed on whole blood, taken in connection with sensitization to the hapten diphenylcyclopropenone (DPC). The receptors derive from a woman in her 40s with alopecia areata. Some clones in this sample may be carry-over from other donors' samples.

The chain has TRBV5-1 and TRBJ2-1, with a tentative D call TRBD1 (7 bases). Germline V gene data show CDR1 as SGHRS and CDR2 as YFSETQ. V dropped 4 bases and J dropped 5 bases, with 16 bases sitting between them. The CDR3 spans 15 residues. CDR3 coding DNA: TGCGCCAGCAGCCCAGGGGGACTTTTTGACAATGAGCAGTTCTTC. This codes for CASSPGGLFDNEQFF.

The V call is TRBV29-1, the J call TRBJ1-1, with D possibly matching TRBD1 (5 bases). Germline V gives CDR1 SQVTM, CDR2 ANQGSEA. The CDR3 length is 11 residues. Trimming left V 4 bases short and J 4 bases short, with 7 bases between. The CDR3 sequence is CSVVRGTEAFF. As DNA, the CDR3 is TGCAGCGTTGTAAGGGGCACTGAAGCTTTCTTT.

This clonotype was recorded a few times. The gene calls are TRBV9 and TRBJ1-4; 9 bases are a match to TRBD1. V lost 3 bases to trimming and J lost 0 bases; unmatched junction nucleotides: 0. CDR3 length: 15 amino acids. Germline V lookup: CDR1 SGDLS, CDR2 YYNGEE. The CDR3 sequence is CASSGTGATNEKLFF. CDR3 sequence (DNA): TGTGCCAGCAGCGGGACAGGGGCAACTAATGAAAAACTGTTTTTT. The variable domain in full, with the rest retrieved from reference TRBV9 and TRBJ1-4, is DSGVTQTPKHLITATGQRVTLRCSPRSGDLSVYWYQQSLDQGLQFLIQYYNGEERAKGNILERFSAQQFPDLHSELNLSSLELGDSALYFCASSGTGATNEKLFFGSGTQLSVL.

In this sample, this clonotype turned up a few times. V gene TRBV15 combines with J gene TRBJ1-2; D is perhaps TRBD1 (5 bases). Deletions cut 3 bases from V and 4 bases from J, with 12 bases between. The CDR3 length is 14 residues. Germline V gene sequence: CDR1 LNHNV, CDR2 YYDKDF (reference sequence). The CDR3 sequence: CATSSFLGGYGYTF. CDR3 bases: TGTGCCACCAGCAGCTTTCTGGGGGGCTATGGCTACACCTTC.

This clonotype was found once. The chain couples TRBV12-3 or TRBV12-4 to TRBJ2-5; D is uncertain. V shed 5 bases and J shed 1 base, with 8 bases lying between them. The CDR3 contains 13 residues. The CDR3 here is CASSPNAQETQYF. In DNA form, the CDR3 reads TGTGCCAGCAGTCCTAATGCCCAAGAGACCCAGTACTTC.

The rearrangement uses TRBV29-1 and TRBJ2-1; 7 bases agree with TRBD2. CDR1 is SQVTM and CDR2 is ANQGSEA in the germline V gene. CDR3 size: 11 residues. Germline trimming cut 7 bases from V and 10 bases from J; bases unmatched to any gene: 7. DNA for the CDR3: TGCAGCGGGGGCGAGGGACTAGAGCAGTTCTTC. Its translation: CSGGEGLEQFF.

This clonotype was observed a few times. The CDR3: CASSLVASGRGIQYF. CDR3 nucleotides: TGTGCCAGCAGCTTAGTAGCTAGCGGGAGGGGGATTCAGTACTTC. The V and J genes are TRBV7-2 and TRBJ2-4; 12 nucleotides align to TRBD2. The J segment lost 10 bases and the V segment lost 1 base, leaving 5 bases of the junction unmatched. Per germline, CDR1 SGHTA and CDR2 FQGNSA. The CDR3 covers 15 residues.

This clonotype came up a few times. The chain has TRBV30 and TRBJ2-2; D unresolved. The CDR3 totals 13 residues. Per germline, CDR1 GTSNPN and CDR2 SVGIG (reference sequence). The germline V and J ends were trimmed by 2 bases and 2 bases, with 6 bases remaining between them. The CDR3 spells CAWSRQNTGELFF. CDR3 sequence (DNA): TGTGCCTGGAGTAGGCAAAACACCGGGGAGCTGTTTTTT.

This chain uses TRBV28 with TRBJ1-4; D not resolved. The CDR3 spans 14 residues. Germline CDR1 reads MDHEN; CDR2 reads SYDVKM. V was pared by 3 bases and J by 8 bases, with 13 bases between. The CDR3 sequence: CASSFVLGREKLFF. The CDR3 coding sequence is TGTGCCAGCAGTTTTGTATTAGGGAGGGAAAAACTGTTTTTT.

This clonotype was counted only a few times. The chain carries TRBV9 and TRBJ2-7; 7 bases are shared with TRBD1. The V and J ends lost 1 base and 9 bases, in that order; junction bases with no gene match: 7. Germline CDR1 is SGDLS and CDR2 is YYNGEE. This CDR3 is 13 amino acids long. CDR3 region: CASSVSDRSGQYF. For the CDR3, the DNA is TGTGCCAGCAGCGTATCGGACAGGTCGGGGCAGTACTTC.

This clonotype was seen ten or more times. This chain links TRBV6-2 or TRBV6-3 with TRBJ1-1; D remains unclear. Germline V gene lookup returns CDR1 MNHEY and CDR2 SVGEGT. The CDR3 is 13 amino acids. V was cut by 6 bases and J by 4 bases, with 12 bases left in between. The CDR3 loop is CASSPQAGTEAFF. The CDR3 DNA reads TGTGCCAGCAGCCCGCAAGCGGGCACTGAAGCTTTCTTT.

There are a few counts of this clonotype. This sequence joins TRBV7-9 and TRBJ2-1; 7 bases are shared with TRBD1. CDR3 length equals 14 residues. Germline V gene sequence: CDR1 SEHNR, CDR2 FQNEAQ (reference sequence). The J segment lost 3 bases and the V segment lost 4 bases, leaving 3 bases of the junction unmatched. The CDR3 region is CASSSGQHYNEQFF. The DNA of the CDR3 is TGTGCCAGCAGCTCGGGACAGCACTACAATGAGCAGTTCTTC. The variable domain in full, with the rest retrieved from reference TRBV7-9 and TRBJ2-1, is DTGVSQNPRHKITKRGQNVTFRCDPISEHNRLYWYRQTLGQGPEFLTYFQNEAQLEKSRLLSDRFSAERPKGSFSTLEIQRTEQGDSAMYLCASSSGQHYNEQFFGPGTRLTVL.